Following are 19 T cell receptor beta chains from one sample sequenced in a study of metastatic and nonmetastatic thyroid tumors. TCRdb re-analyzed the PCR reads using MiXCR. The table records 45,000 to 60,000 clones, around a sixth of them present only once. All patients were treatment-naive before thyroid surgery. Sequencing input: blood. These receptors all stem from a female donor with papillary thyroid cancer or a benign thyroid nodule (not recorded which). Some clones in this sample may be carry-over from other donors' samples.

This clone was observed many times. The chain carries TRBV4-1 and TRBJ1-2; D remains ambiguous. The CDR3 sequence is 15 residues long. Germline CDR1 MGHRA, CDR2 YSYEKL. V was shortened by 1 base and J by 5 bases, with 14 bases between the two germline ends. The CDR3 DNA sequence: TGCGCCAGCAGCCAAGGTCCCTCACTAGGGTATGGCTACACCTTC. Its translation is CASSQGPSLGYGYTF.

The CDR3 DNA sequence: TGTGCCTGGAGTGTACCCCAGGGGAACATATACGAGCAGTACTTC. It encodes CAWSVPQGNIYEQYF. The V gene is TRBV30, the J gene TRBJ2-7, with D possibly TRBD1 on 6 matching bases. In germline, CDR1 is GTSNPN, CDR2 SVGIG (reference sequence). The CDR3 extends over 15 amino acids. Trimming cost V 0 bases and J 4 bases, with 16 bases left between them.

The rearrangement joins TRBV5-1 to TRBJ1-1; D gene ambiguous. This CDR3 has 14 residues. The germline V and J ends were trimmed by 2 bases and 2 bases, with 10 bases remaining between them. The germline V gene has CDR1 SGHRS and CDR2 YFSETQ. CDR3 DNA sequence: TGCGCCAGCAGCTTAAGAGAAATCAACACTGAAGCTTTCTTT. It is translated as CASSLREINTEAFF.

The table lists this clone with a few counts. J is TRBJ2-2 and V is TRBV6-2 or TRBV6-3; D call uncertain. The CDR3 is 13 residues long. The germline CDR1 and CDR2 sequences are MNHEY and SVGEGT. Trimming cost V 7 bases and J 5 bases, with 11 bases left between them. CDR3 sequence: CASTFCGTGELFF. The CDR3, as DNA: TGTGCCAGCACCTTTTGTGGTACCGGGGAGCTGTTTTTT.

This rearrangement joins TRBV6-8 to TRBJ2-7; D gene ambiguous. The CDR3 totals 15 residues. Germline V gives CDR1 MNHGY, CDR2 SAAAGT. V was trimmed by 4 bases and J by 4 bases, leaving 17 bases between them. CDR3 DNA sequence: TGTGCCAGCAGTTCGTACCCCCCCGTCGGGTACGAGCAGTACTTC. Translated: CASSSYPPVGYEQYF.

This clone was observed at least ten times. This sequence joins TRBV29-1 and TRBJ2-1; 14 positions agree with TRBD2. Unmatched junction bases numbered 2, after V lost 6 bases and J lost 4 bases. The CDR3 totals 14 residues. The germline gives CDR1 SQVTM, CDR2 ANQGSEA. DNA of the CDR3: TGCAGCGTGGGGACTAGCGGGGGTTACAATGAGCAGTTCTTC. It specifies CSVGTSGGYNEQFF.

The chain combines TRBV10-3 with TRBJ2-1, with 10 nucleotides matching TRBD1. V was pared by 8 bases and J by 5 bases, with 6 bases of the junction left unmatched. Germline CDR1 and CDR2: ENHRY and SYGVKD. The CDR3 length is 14 residues. The CDR3 protein is CAIGDRGCDNEQFF. In nucleotides, the CDR3 is TGTGCCATCGGGGACAGGGGATGTGACAATGAGCAGTTCTTC.

This clone was seen many times. This rearrangement joins TRBV15 to TRBJ2-2; the D is unclear. CDR1 LNHNV and CDR2 YYDKDF come from the germline V gene (reference sequence). The V end was cut by 0 bases, the J end by 6 bases, with 14 bases between. This CDR3 is built from 16 residues. The CDR3 spells CATSRDPYDPAGELFF. As DNA, the CDR3 is TGTGCCACCAGCAGAGACCCCTACGATCCTGCCGGGGAGCTGTTTTTT.

The chain carries TRBV10-3 and TRBJ2-1; D could derive from TRBD1 or TRBD2 (6 bases each). The CDR3 is 14 residues long. Per the germline V gene, CDR1 is ENHRY and CDR2 is SYGVKD. The germline V and J ends were trimmed by 4 bases and 5 bases, with 12 bases remaining between them. CDR3 sequence: CAISGEGGDNEQFF. CDR3 nucleotides: TGTGCCATCAGTGGAGAGGGGGGAGACAATGAGCAGTTCTTC.

In this sample, this clone turned up many times. This specimen includes other DNA sequences encoding the same CDR3. The chain links TRBV12-3 or TRBV12-4 to TRBJ2-2; 7 nucleotides align to TRBD1. The CDR3 extends over 15 amino acids. V lost 6 bases and J lost 3; bases outside the gene matches: 7. For the CDR3, the DNA is TGTGCCAGCAGCTCGACAGGGAGTTACACCGGGGAGCTGTTTTTT. This encodes CASSSTGSYTGELFF.

This clone was observed at least ten times. The CDR3 loop reads CASSQVGDQPQHF. Here the CDR3 DNA reads TGTGCCAGCAGCCAAGTCGGGGATCAGCCCCAGCATTTT. V usage is TRBV16 and J usage is TRBJ1-5; D gene unclear. Trimming cost V 2 bases and J 5 bases, with 7 bases left between them. Germline V gene data show CDR1 as KGHSY and CDR2 as FQNENV. There are 13 residues in the CDR3. The full variable domain, in which reference TRBV16 and TRBJ1-5 provide the parts outside the CDR3, is GEEVAQTPKHLVRGEGQKAKLYCAPIKGHSYVFWYQQVLKNEFKFLISFQNENVFDETGMPKERFSAKCLPNSPCSLEIQATKLEDSAVYFCASSQVGDQPQHFGDGTRLSIL.

The CDR3 DNA follows: TGTGCCAGCGCCAAGGGGACAGGGAGGAATTCACCCCTCCACTTT. It specifies CASAKGTGRNSPLHF. V gene TRBV27 combines with J gene TRBJ1-6, with 9 positions matching TRBD1. CDR1 is MNHEY and CDR2 is SMNVEV in the germline V gene (reference sequence). Trimming took 8 bases from V and 7 from J; bases not matched to a gene: 9. There are 15 residues in the CDR3.

This sequence joins TRBV5-6 and TRBJ1-3, with a weak D call TRBD1 (6 bases). This CDR3 is 17 amino acids long. V gave up 3 bases and J gave up 3 bases, with 19 bases separating them. CDR1 and CDR2 from the germline V gene are SGHDT and YYEEEE. CDR3 DNA: TGTGCCAGCAGCTGGGGCCCCAGGGGCGAGGTTGGAAACACCATATATTTT. Translating it yields CASSWGPRGEVGNTIYF. The entire variable domain, with the rest obtained from reference TRBV5-6 and TRBJ1-3, is as follows: DAGVTQSPTHLIKTRGQQVTLRCSPKSGHDTVSWYQQALGQGPQFIFQYYEEEERQRGNFPDRFSGHQFPNYSSELNVNALLLGDSALYLCASSWGPRGEVGNTIYFGEGSWLTVV.

This clone was counted ten times or more. The gene calls are TRBV28 and TRBJ2-5; no definite D call. There are 11 residues in the CDR3. V lost 6 bases and J 6 bases, leaving 8 bases between the germline ends. CDR1 and CDR2 from the germline V gene are MDHEN and SYDVKM. The CDR3 region is CASSHLQTQYF. CDR3 coding DNA: TGTGCCAGCAGCCACCTCCAGACCCAGTACTTC.

There are a few counts of this clone. This sequence may be a read error, since a much larger clone differs from it by one base. The chain combines TRBV9 with TRBJ2-2, with D perhaps matching TRBD1 (5 bases). The CDR3 runs to 15 residues. The germline gives CDR1 SGDLS, CDR2 YYNGEE. Trimming pared 3 bases from V and 0 bases from J, leaving 9 bases between. Here the CDR3 reads CASSGQRTNTGELFF. The DNA for the CDR3 is TGTGCCAGCAGCGGACAGCGTACGAACACCGGGGAGCTGTTTTTT.

On this clone: A read error is possible here, since a much larger clone lies one base away. Other DNA sequences in this specimen translate into the identical CDR3. J is TRBJ2-3 and V is TRBV25-1, with 11 bases aligning to TRBD2. In germline, CDR1 is MGHDK, CDR2 SYGVNS. J gave up 3 bases and V 4 bases, and 6 bases lay outside the gene matches. This CDR3 is built from 16 residues. In DNA, the CDR3 is TGTGCCAGCAGTGTATCTAGCGGGAGGTGGACAGATACGCAGTATTTT. Its protein product is CASSVSSGRWTDTQYF.

This clone has ten or more counts. This clone may be a read error of a much larger clone one base away. Lacking the conserved final phenylalanine or tryptophan, this CDR3 likely reflects a read error. The rearrangement uses TRBV19 and TRBJ1-2; D not certain. Germline loops: CDR1 LNHDA, CDR2 SQIVND (reference sequence). V was shortened by 5 bases and J by 4 bases, with 23 bases between the two germline ends. This CDR3 is 17 amino acids long. The CDR3 DNA is TGTGCCAGTAGTCCCCGGCCCGGGTGGACCGGTGGCTATGGCTACACCCTC. Translating gives CASSPRPGWTGGYGYTL.

The chain is built from TRBV19 and TRBJ1-2; no firm D call. V was clipped by 9 bases and J by 5 bases, with 10 bases between them. Germline V gene sequence: CDR1 LNHDA, CDR2 SQIVND (reference sequence). CDR3 length: 11 amino acids. The CDR3 loop is CASPDGYGYTF. DNA for the CDR3: TGTGCCAGCCCAGACGGTTATGGCTACACCTTC.

This clone turned up a few times. This rearrangement joins TRBV6-2 or TRBV6-3 to TRBJ2-7; 10 bases match TRBD1. The CDR3 contains 15 residues. Trimming at V came to 6 bases and at J to 1 base, leaving 6 bases not matched to a gene. Germline assignment: CDR1 MNHEY and CDR2 SVGEGT. The CDR3 protein is CASRRTGGVSYEQYF. The CDR3 bases are TGTGCCAGCAGAAGGACAGGGGGAGTTTCCTACGAGCAGTACTTC.